The 10 T cell receptor beta chains reported below all come from one sample, sequenced in a study of shared clonotypes between healthy human individuals. The repertoire was sequenced with immunoSEQ multiplex PCR; TCRdb's copy has only in-frame clones and lacks some. The table lists 2,500,000 or so clones, approximately 93% of them singletons, with roughly 0.39% in the top ten. Sequenced sample: naive CD4+ T cells from PBMCs. The subset is: CD45RA+ positively selected. Source of these receptors: a man aged 18 to 29 in good health. Some clones in this sample may be carry-over from other donors' samples.

The V and J genes are TRBV19 and TRBJ1-2; TRBD1 aligns across 7 bases. Germline CDR1 and CDR2: LNHDA and SQIVND (reference sequence). This CDR3 spans 14 amino acids. J was trimmed by 3 bases and V by 6 bases; bases with no gene match: 7. The CDR3 sequence is CASRVQGNYYGYTF. CDR3 DNA sequence: TGTGCCAGTAGGGTACAGGGGAATTACTATGGCTACACCTTC.

The chain couples TRBV5-1 to TRBJ2-3; a weak D match, TRBD1 (5 bases). The CDR3 loop spans 13 amino acids. Germline CDR1 is SGHRS and CDR2 is YFSETQ. V lost 3 bases and J lost 4, with 9 bases in between. CDR3 DNA sequence: TGCGCCAGCAGCTGGCAGGGCCCAGATACGCAGTATTTT. Its protein is CASSWQGPDTQYF.

As to this clone: Other DNA sequences in the same sample also yield this CDR3. The rearrangement joins TRBV5-1 to TRBJ1-4; tentative D call: TRBD1 (6 bases). This CDR3 has 13 residues. Trimming left V 3 bases short and J 8 bases short, with 11 bases between. Germline V gives CDR1 SGHRS, CDR2 YFSETQ. The CDR3 region is CASSSGVGEKLFF. The CDR3 region has the DNA TGCGCCAGCAGCTCAGGGGTTGGGGAAAAACTGTTTTTT. Looking up the rest from reference TRBV5-1 and TRBJ1-4 gives the full variable domain: KAGVTQTPRYLIKTRGQQVTLSCSPISGHRSVSWYQQTPGQGLQFLFEYFSETQRNKGNFPGRFSGRQFSNSRSEMNVSTLELGDSALYLCASSSGVGEKLFFGSGTQLSVL.

The chain carries TRBV19 and TRBJ1-5; the match to TRBD1 covers 7 bases. The junction had 6 bases not matched to a gene; V was cut back by 7 bases and J by 0 bases. CDR1 and CDR2 (germline): LNHDA, SQIVND (reference sequence). The CDR3 length is 15 residues. CDR3 sequence: CASTYTGVSNQPQHF. Written as DNA, the CDR3 is TGTGCCAGTACTTACACAGGGGTTAGCAATCAGCCCCAGCATTTT.

A remark on this clone: Within the sample, other DNA sequences also encode this same CDR3. The chain combines TRBV28 with TRBJ1-2; possible D gene TRBD1, 5 bases. V dropped 5 bases and J dropped 4 bases, with 14 bases sitting between them. Germline V gene lookup returns CDR1 MDHEN and CDR2 SYDVKM. CDR3 length equals 14 residues. This CDR3 reads CASSPAGTRYGYTF. The CDR3 DNA follows: TGTGCCAGCAGTCCCGCGGGGACCCGCTATGGCTACACCTTC.

The chain recombines TRBV5-4 with TRBJ1-2, with 8 bases that match TRBD1. This CDR3 has 17 residues. V lost 0 bases to trimming and J lost 7 bases; unmatched junction nucleotides: 14. Germline V gene sequence: CDR1 SGHNT, CDR2 YYREEE (reference sequence). CDR3 nucleotide sequence: TGTGCCAGCAGCTTGGTTTTTGCTTCAGGGGGCGGTGTTGGCTACACCTTC. This sequence encodes CASSLVFASGGGVGYTF.

The sample holds one count of this clone. The chain employs TRBV10-3 and TRBJ1-2, with a tentative D call TRBD1 (5 bases). The CDR3 has 15 residues. V lost 0 bases and J 4 bases, leaving 12 bases between the germline ends. In germline, CDR1 is ENHRY, CDR2 SYGVKD. The CDR3: CAISESLGVFYGYTF. DNA of the CDR3: TGTGCCATCAGTGAGTCGTTAGGGGTGTTCTATGGCTACACCTTC.

The chain is built from TRBV5-1 and TRBJ2-5; 8 bases agree with TRBD1. CDR1 is SGHRS, CDR2 YFSETQ, per germline. The CDR3 spans 17 residues. The ends lost 0 bases at V and 4 bases at J; junction bases unmatched: 11. In nucleotides, the CDR3 is TGCGCCAGCAGCTTGGGGACAGGGACGCCCAAAGGAGAGACCCAGTACTTC. It encodes CASSLGTGTPKGETQYF.

The gene calls are TRBV2 and TRBJ2-3, with D unclear. Germline loops: CDR1 SNHLY, CDR2 FYNNEI. CDR3 size: 13 residues. Trimming cost V 1 base and J 4 bases, with 6 bases left between them. The CDR3 bases are TGTGCCAGCAGTGAAGGCAGCCCAGATACGCAGTATTTT. This encodes CASSEGSPDTQYF.

This chain joins TRBV19 and TRBJ2-4, with D perhaps given as TRBD1 or TRBD2 (5 bases each). Germline V gene sequence: CDR1 LNHDA, CDR2 SQIVND (reference sequence). The CDR3 runs 16 residues. V was shortened by 3 bases and J by 1 base, with 13 bases between the two germline ends. CDR3 nucleotide sequence: TGTGCCAGTAGTATGGGGACCGGGGCTGCCAAAAACATTCAGTACTTC. This gives the protein CASSMGTGAAKNIQYF. Filled out from reference TRBV19 and TRBJ2-4, the complete variable domain reads DGGITQSPKYLFRKEGQNVTLSCEQNLNHDAMYWYRQDPGQGLRLIYYSQIVNDFQKGDIAEGYSVSREKKESFPLTVTSAQKNPTAFYLCASSMGTGAAKNIQYFGAGTRLSVL.